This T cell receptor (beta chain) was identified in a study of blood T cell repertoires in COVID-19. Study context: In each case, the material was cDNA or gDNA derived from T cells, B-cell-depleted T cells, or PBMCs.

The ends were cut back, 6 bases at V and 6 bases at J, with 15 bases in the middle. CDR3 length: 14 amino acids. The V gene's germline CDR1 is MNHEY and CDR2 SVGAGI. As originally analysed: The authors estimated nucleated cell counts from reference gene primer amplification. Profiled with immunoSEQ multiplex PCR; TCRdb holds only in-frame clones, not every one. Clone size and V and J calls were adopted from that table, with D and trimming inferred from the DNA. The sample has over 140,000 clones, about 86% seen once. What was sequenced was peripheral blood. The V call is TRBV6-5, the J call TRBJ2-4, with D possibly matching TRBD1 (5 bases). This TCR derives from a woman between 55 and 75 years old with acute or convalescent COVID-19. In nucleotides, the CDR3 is TGTGCCAGCAGGGATTCCACAGGCGTAAACATTCAGTACTTC. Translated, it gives CASRDSTGVNIQYF.